Each of the 20 T cell receptor beta chains below was sequenced from the same sample in a study of cytomegalovirus exposure and HLA in healthy donors. PCR primers comprised 60 Vbeta and 13 Jbeta primers. The data were produced by immunoSEQ multiplex PCR, yet TCRdb's version contains in-frame clones alone and is incomplete. The repertoire holds 130,000 or so clones, with approximately 82% as singletons. Sequenced: PBMCs. These receptors all stem from a man aged 18 to 30 in good health and CMV-seropositive.

The chain couples TRBV6-5 to TRBJ2-7, with D perhaps matching TRBD1 (6 bases). V lost 4 bases to trimming and J lost 4 bases, with 14 bases between them. The germline V gene has CDR1 MNHEY and CDR2 SVGAGI. This CDR3 is 14 amino acids long. CDR3 sequence: CASSFRQAPYEQYF. DNA of the CDR3: TGTGCCAGCAGTTTCAGACAGGCACCTTACGAGCAGTACTTC.

The chain has TRBV27 and TRBJ1-2; weak D call: TRBD1 (5 bases). This CDR3 region has 15 residues. The V and J ends lost 6 bases and 1 base respectively, with 15 bases between them. Germline loops: CDR1 MNHEY, CDR2 SMNVEV (reference sequence). CDR3: CASSLAGQINYGYTF. CDR3 bases: TGTGCCAGCAGCCTTGCAGGGCAAATTAACTATGGCTACACCTTC.

The rearrangement joins TRBV10-3 to TRBJ1-1; 8 nucleotides line up with TRBD1. V trimming: 3 bases; J trimming: 2 bases; junction bases outside the gene matches: 5. Per the germline V gene, CDR1 is ENHRY and CDR2 is SYGVKD. The CDR3 runs 15 residues. The CDR3 sequence is CAISDPGGTNTEAFF. The DNA of the CDR3 is TGTGCCATCAGTGACCCAGGGGGCACAAACACTGAAGCTTTCTTT.

The V and J genes are TRBV11-3 and TRBJ2-6; 8 positions agree with TRBD1. Germline V gene data show CDR1 as SGHNT and CDR2 as YENEEA. The CDR3 contains 17 residues. Losses at the gene ends were 5 bases for V and 2 bases for J; bases not matched to a gene: 8. CDR3 DNA: TGTGCCAGCAGCCCTCAGGGGGCAGTCGCTGGGGCCAACGTCCTGACTTTC. It encodes CASSPQGAVAGANVLTF. The full variable domain, its missing parts supplied by reference TRBV11-3 and TRBJ2-6, is EAGVVQSPRYKIIEKKQPVAFWCNPISGHNTLYWYLQNLGQGPELLIRYENEEAVDDSQLPKDRFSAERLKGVDSTLKIQPAELGDSAVYLCASSPQGAVAGANVLTFGAGSRLTVL.

This clone was seen only once. V usage is TRBV2 and J usage is TRBJ2-3; TRBD2 matches 10 bases. This CDR3 comprises 16 residues. V lost 4 bases to trimming and J lost 7 bases; unmatched junction nucleotides: 11. Germline V gives CDR1 SNHLY, CDR2 FYNNEI. The chain's CDR3 is CASSVGSGRALNTQYF. The DNA of the CDR3 is TGTGCCAGCAGTGTAGGAAGCGGGAGGGCCCTGAATACGCAGTATTTT.

The rearrangement links TRBV28 to TRBJ1-1; TRBD1 is a possible D gene (6 bases). This CDR3 is built from 14 residues. The V end lost 0 bases, the J end lost 1 base, and 6 bases lay between the germline ends. The germline V gene encodes CDR1 MDHEN and CDR2 SYDVKM. CDR3 in amino acids: CASSLWGQNTEAFF. CDR3 in DNA: TGTGCCAGCAGTTTATGGGGACAGAACACTGAAGCTTTCTTT. Drawing the rest from reference TRBV28 and TRBJ1-1, the complete variable domain is DVKVTQSSRYLVKRTGEKVFLECVQDMDHENMFWYRQDPGLGLRLIYFSYDVKMKEKGDIPEGYSVSREKKERFSLILESASTNQTSMYLCASSLWGQNTEAFFGQGTRLTVV.

The rearrangement joins TRBV11-2 to TRBJ2-7; no firm D call. The CDR3 has 14 amino acids. V lost 5 bases, J lost 6 bases, and 17 bases lay in between. Germline CDR1 reads SGHAT; CDR2 reads FQNNGV. The CDR3 loop is CASSPGPFLTEQYF. The CDR3 DNA sequence: TGTGCCAGCAGCCCGGGTCCTTTTCTAACCGAGCAGTACTTC.

The rearrangement links TRBV5-4 to TRBJ1-2; no clear D. Germline CDR1 is SGHNT and CDR2 is YYREEE (reference sequence). V was trimmed by 3 bases and J by 3 bases, leaving 15 bases between them. CDR3 size: 15 residues. The CDR3, as DNA: TGTGCCAGCAGCTCGGGCGAGGGCAGACACTATGGCTACACCTTC. Protein product: CASSSGEGRHYGYTF.

The rearrangement uses TRBV19 and TRBJ2-6; D gene unclear. Trimming cost V 10 bases and J 0 bases, with 13 bases left between them. The germline CDR1 and CDR2 sequences are LNHDA and SQIVND (reference sequence). CDR3 length: 15 residues. In DNA form, the CDR3 reads TGTGCCACCCAAAGTTACTTCTCTGGGGCCAACGTCCTGACTTTC. This sequence encodes CATQSYFSGANVLTF.

This chain joins TRBV19 and TRBJ2-5; 14 nucleotides align to TRBD2. This CDR3 is 17 amino acids long. Germline CDR1 is LNHDA and CDR2 is SQIVND (reference sequence). The ends lost 3 bases at V and 7 bases at J; junction bases unmatched: 10. The CDR3 DNA reads as TGTGCCAGTAGTATTGGACTAGCGGGAGGAAGTGGGGCGACCCAGTACTTC. The encoded protein is CASSIGLAGGSGATQYF.

The chain employs TRBV19 and TRBJ1-2, with a possible D match to TRBD1 (5 bases). The CDR3 is made up of 14 amino acids. V dropped 6 bases and J dropped 6 bases, with 17 bases sitting between them. The germline V gene has CDR1 LNHDA and CDR2 SQIVND (reference sequence). This CDR3 is CASSLDNGANGYTF. DNA of the CDR3: TGTGCCAGTAGCCTTGATAATGGGGCGAATGGCTACACCTTC. Supplemented by reference TRBV19 and TRBJ1-2, the full variable domain reads DGGITQSPKYLFRKEGQNVTLSCEQNLNHDAMYWYRQDPGQGLRLIYYSQIVNDFQKGDIAEGYSVSREKKESFPLTVTSAQKNPTAFYLCASSLDNGANGYTFGSGTRLTVV.

The chain employs TRBV15 and TRBJ1-5, with 8 positions matching TRBD1. Trimming took 5 bases from V and 4 from J; bases not matched to a gene: 7. The V gene's germline CDR1 is LNHNV and CDR2 YYDKDF (reference sequence). The CDR3 sequence is 15 residues long. The CDR3 is CATSYSRQGNQPQHF. Written as DNA, the CDR3 is TGTGCCACCAGCTACTCGAGACAGGGGAATCAGCCCCAGCATTTT. Filled out from reference TRBV15 and TRBJ1-5, the complete variable domain reads DAMVIQNPRYQVTQFGKPVTLSCSQTLNHNVMYWYQQKSSQAPKLLFHYYDKDFNNEADTPDNFQSRRPNTSFCFLDIRSPGLGDTAMYLCATSYSRQGNQPQHFGDGTRLSIL.

V gene TRBV4-1 combines with J gene TRBJ2-1, with a tentative D call TRBD2 (6 bases). CDR1 and CDR2 (germline): MGHRA, YSYEKL. V lost 6 bases and J 7 bases, leaving 16 bases between the germline ends. The CDR3 spans 14 residues. DNA for the CDR3: TGCGCCAGCAGGGGGCGGGGCGTAGGAAATGAGCAGTTCTTC. Translating it yields CASRGRGVGNEQFF.

This clone was detected only once. V usage is TRBV5-1 and J usage is TRBJ1-3, with 8 bases lining up with TRBD1. The CDR3 is 17 residues long. The germline CDR1 and CDR2 sequences are SGHRS and YFSETQ. V lost 6 bases to trimming and J lost 0 bases; unmatched junction nucleotides: 11. CDR3 sequence: CASTDRTGPSSGNTIYF. CDR3 bases: TGCGCCAGCACGGACAGGACAGGGCCAAGCTCTGGAAACACCATATATTTT.

In this sample, this clone turned up a few times. The gene calls are TRBV6-5 and TRBJ1-5; D remains unclear. This CDR3 has 15 amino acids. CDR1 and CDR2 from the germline V gene are MNHEY and SVGAGI. With 5 bases removed from V and 3 bases from J, the gap between germline ends came to 14 bases. The CDR3 loop is CASSVFEGDNQPQHF. CDR3 nucleotide sequence: TGTGCCAGCAGTGTATTTGAGGGAGACAATCAGCCCCAGCATTTT.

This chain links TRBV5-5 with TRBJ1-2, with TRBD1 matching over 8 bases. Trimming at V came to 2 bases and at J to 6 bases, leaving 9 bases not matched to a gene. Germline CDR1 reads SGHKS; CDR2 reads YYEKEE (reference sequence). The CDR3 spans 15 residues. CDR3 coding DNA: TGTGCCAGCAGCTTACGACAGGGGACGAGGCATGGCTACACCTTC. Protein sequence: CASSLRQGTRHGYTF.

The chain is built from TRBV7-3 and TRBJ1-1; D not resolved. V dropped 3 bases and J dropped 2 bases, with 7 bases sitting between them. CDR3 length equals 13 residues. The V gene's germline CDR1 is SGHTA and CDR2 FQGTGA. The CDR3 nucleotides read TGTGCCAGCAGCTTCTCGGGAAACACTGAAGCTTTCTTT. It translates to CASSFSGNTEAFF.

Only a few counts were recorded for this clone. V and J are TRBV11-2 and TRBJ2-7; possibly TRBD1 for D (6 bases). The length of the CDR3 is 14 residues. Trimming pared 2 bases from V and 3 bases from J, leaving 11 bases between. Per germline, CDR1 SGHAT and CDR2 FQNNGV. Here the CDR3 DNA reads TGTGCCAGCAGCTTATACAGGGCAATCTACGAGCAGTACTTC. Its protein is CASSLYRAIYEQYF.

The gene calls are TRBV28 and TRBJ2-7, with TRBD2 identical over 11 bases. Germline V CDR1 and CDR2: MDHEN, SYDVKM. The CDR3 has 15 amino acids. J was trimmed by 4 bases and V by 5 bases; bases with no gene match: 7. The CDR3 reads CASSPTSGRMYEQYF. CDR3 coding DNA: TGTGCCAGCAGTCCTACTAGCGGGAGAATGTACGAGCAGTACTTC. Full variable domain (outside the CDR3, taken from reference TRBV28 and TRBJ2-7): DVKVTQSSRYLVKRTGEKVFLECVQDMDHENMFWYRQDPGLGLRLIYFSYDVKMKEKGDIPEGYSVSREKKERFSLILESASTNQTSMYLCASSPTSGRMYEQYFGPGTRLTVT.

Only one count was recorded for this clone. The chain uses TRBV18 and TRBJ2-3, with 10 bases matching TRBD2. This CDR3 contains 16 residues. Germline V lookup: CDR1 KGHSH, CDR2 LQKENI. With 0 bases clipped from V and 7 bases from J, the junction kept 7 bases outside the gene matches. The CDR3 nucleotides are TGTGCCAGCTCACCACCGGCAGCGGGAGGGTCGCATACGCAGTATTTT. Translating gives CASSPPAAGGSHTQYF.